Sequencing of this TCR beta chain was carried out in a study of Ad26.COV2.S vaccination and SARS-CoV-2 variants. Whole-study results and caveats: Reports say spike-specific CD8+ and CD4+ T cell responses covered substantial breadth after vaccination.

Treatment reported: roughly 19 received Ad26.COV2.S at low or high dose, single or two shots; about 5 received placebo; per-sample allocation not given. The investigators took samples on day 63 after the first vaccine or placebo injection. The germline V gene has CDR1 LGHDT and CDR2 YNNKEL (reference sequence). V was clipped by 2 bases and J by 8 bases, with 10 bases between them. The CDR3 length is 13 residues. Repertoires were generated with immunoSEQ multiplex PCR, while TCRdb's copy carries only in-frame clones and drops some. This repertoire shows roughly 350,000 clones, roughly 90% found once; its top ten account for approximately 5.9%. With respect to this clone: Its antigen is as yet unknown.

The TCR comes from a person between 18 and 60 years old who received the Ad26.COV2.S COVID-19 vaccine or a placebo. The source was peripheral blood, collected in a trial of Ad26.COV2.S vaccine versus placebo. This sequence joins TRBV3-1 (or the pseudogene TRBV3-2) and TRBJ2-4; no clear D. CDR3 amino acids: CASSQHDVDIQYF. CDR3 sequence (DNA): TGTGCCAGCAGCCAACATGATGTTGACATTCAGTACTTC.